This T cell receptor beta chain comes out of a study of CD8+ T cells in alopecia areata. Both CD4+ and CD8+ T cells were separated by sorting PBMCs. In its sample, this clone was seen once. Its cognate antigen is unknown. Study-level results: Clarity of TCR sharing across patients fell short of that in mice, possibly HLA-related. Tissue-resident alphabeta T cells belonging to normal skin likewise get sequenced within scalp specimens. Clonality exceeded that of normal scalp in lesional scalp, most notably in alopecia totalis/universalis.

V lost 4 bases, J lost 2 bases, and 10 bases lay in between. The CDR3 totals 14 residues. Germline-derived CDR1 and CDR2 are MNHNS and SASEGT. After isolation, RNA underwent reverse transcription to generate cDNA as the sequencing template. Only in-frame clones appear in the TCRdb table, and some are missing; sequencing was by immunoSEQ multiplex PCR. Among over 150,000 clones listed, 56% were seen once. This TCR came from a human donor in good health. This chain joins TRBV6-1 and TRBJ2-3; no clear D. Input material: CD8+ T cells sorted from blood. The CDR3, as DNA: TGTGCCAGCAGTGGGCATGACGACACAGATACGCAGTATTTT. This codes for CASSGHDDTDTQYF.